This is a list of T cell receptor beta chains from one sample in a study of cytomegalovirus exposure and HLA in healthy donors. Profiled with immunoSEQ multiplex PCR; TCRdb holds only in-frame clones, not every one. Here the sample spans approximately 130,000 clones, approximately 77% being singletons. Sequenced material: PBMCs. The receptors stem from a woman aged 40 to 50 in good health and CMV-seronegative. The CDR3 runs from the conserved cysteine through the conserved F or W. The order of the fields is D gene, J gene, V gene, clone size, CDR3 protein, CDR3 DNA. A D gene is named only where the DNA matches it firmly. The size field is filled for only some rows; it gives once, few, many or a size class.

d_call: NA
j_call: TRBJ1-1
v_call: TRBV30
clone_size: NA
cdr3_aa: CAWSVRGNTEAFF
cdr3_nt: TGTGCCTGGAGTGTAAGGGGGAACACTGAAGCTTTCTTT

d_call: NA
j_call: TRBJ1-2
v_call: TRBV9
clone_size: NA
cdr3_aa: CASSVGNWGGDGYTF
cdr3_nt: TGTGCCAGCAGCGTAGGCAATTGGGGGGGGGATGGCTACACCTTC

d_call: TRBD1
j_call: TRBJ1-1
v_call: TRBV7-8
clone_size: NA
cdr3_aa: CASSLVGQGRNTEAFF
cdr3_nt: TGTGCCAGCAGCTTAGTGGGACAGGGGAGGAACACTGAAGCTTTCTTT

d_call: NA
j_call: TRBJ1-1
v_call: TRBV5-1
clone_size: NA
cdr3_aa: CASSLNTGGAAFF
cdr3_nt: TGCGCCAGCAGCTTAAACACGGGGGGAGCGGCTTTCTTT

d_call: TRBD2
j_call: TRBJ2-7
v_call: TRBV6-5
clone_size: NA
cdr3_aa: CASSYSERGRSYEQYF
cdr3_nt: TGTGCCAGCAGTTACTCAGAGCGGGGGCGGTCCTACGAGCAGTACTTC

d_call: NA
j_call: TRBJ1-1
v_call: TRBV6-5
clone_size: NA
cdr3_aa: CASSSRQAMNTEAFF
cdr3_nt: TGTGCCAGCAGTTCGCGACAGGCGATGAACACTGAAGCTTTCTTT

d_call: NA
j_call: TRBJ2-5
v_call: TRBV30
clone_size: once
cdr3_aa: CAWSQRTLQETQYF
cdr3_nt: TGTGCCTGGAGTCAGCGAACACTCCAAGAGACCCAGTACTTC

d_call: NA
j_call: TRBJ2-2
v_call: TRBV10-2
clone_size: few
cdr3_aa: CASSGPGTGELFF
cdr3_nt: TGCGCCAGCAGTGGGCCGGGGACCGGGGAGCTGTTTTTT

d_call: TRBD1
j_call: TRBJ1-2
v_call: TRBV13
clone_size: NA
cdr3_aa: CASSLGSKTGKYYGYTF
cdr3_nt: TGTGCCAGCAGCTTAGGCTCTAAGACAGGGAAGTACTATGGCTACACCTTC

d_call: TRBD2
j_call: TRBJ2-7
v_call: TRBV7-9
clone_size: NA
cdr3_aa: CASRGGREQYF
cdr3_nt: TGTGCCAGCCGGGGGGGGCGCGAGCAGTACTTC

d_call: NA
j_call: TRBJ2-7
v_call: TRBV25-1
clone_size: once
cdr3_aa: CASSEGRSRTYEQYF
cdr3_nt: TGTGCCAGCAGTGAAGGGCGATCCCGGACCTACGAGCAGTACTTC

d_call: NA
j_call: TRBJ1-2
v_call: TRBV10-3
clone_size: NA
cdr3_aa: CAISESMAGDYGYTF
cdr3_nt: TGTGCCATCAGTGAGTCTATGGCAGGGGACTATGGCTACACCTTC

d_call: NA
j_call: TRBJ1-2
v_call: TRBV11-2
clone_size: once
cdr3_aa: CASSLYSRGGGGYTF
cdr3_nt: TGTGCCAGCAGCTTATACTCAAGAGGGGGTGGTGGCTACACCTTC

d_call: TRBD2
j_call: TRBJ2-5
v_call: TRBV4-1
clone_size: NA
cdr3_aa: CASSPGGGQETQYF
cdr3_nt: TGCGCCAGCAGCCCCGGGGGGGGCCAAGAGACCCAGTACTTC

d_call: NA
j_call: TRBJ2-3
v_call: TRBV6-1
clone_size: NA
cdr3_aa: CASSDFGGPSTDTQYF
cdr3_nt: TGTGCCAGCAGTGATTTCGGGGGACCGAGCACAGATACGCAGTATTTT

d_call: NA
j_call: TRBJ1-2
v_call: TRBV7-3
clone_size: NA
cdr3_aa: CASSLNGGLSDYGYTF
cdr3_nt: TGTGCCAGCAGCTTAAACGGGGGGCTGTCGGACTATGGCTACACCTTC

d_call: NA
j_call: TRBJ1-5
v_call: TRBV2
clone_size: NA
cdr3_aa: CASGFGGASNQPQHF
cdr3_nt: TGTGCCAGCGGGTTCGGCGGGGCGAGCAATCAGCCCCAGCATTTT

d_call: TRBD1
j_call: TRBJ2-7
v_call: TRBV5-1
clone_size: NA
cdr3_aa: CASSPDRGGLEQYF
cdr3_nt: TGCGCCAGCAGCCCAGACAGGGGGGGGCTCGAGCAGTACTTC

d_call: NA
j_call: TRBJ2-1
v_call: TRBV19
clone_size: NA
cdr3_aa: CASGPWLVSYNEQFF
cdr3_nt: TGTGCCAGCGGCCCGTGGCTAGTTTCCTACAATGAGCAGTTCTTC

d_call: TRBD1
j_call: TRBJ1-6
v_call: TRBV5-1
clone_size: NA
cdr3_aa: CASSLVGQGITYNSPLHF
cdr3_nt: TGCGCCAGCAGCTTGGTGGGACAGGGAATTACCTATAATTCACCCCTCCACTTT

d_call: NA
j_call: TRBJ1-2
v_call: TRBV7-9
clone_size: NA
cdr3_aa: CASSFTPTSNYGYTF
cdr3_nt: TGTGCCAGCAGCTTTACCCCGACAAGTAACTATGGCTACACCTTC

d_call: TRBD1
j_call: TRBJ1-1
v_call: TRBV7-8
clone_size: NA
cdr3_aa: CASSQTGVRGLNTEAFF
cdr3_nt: TGTGCCAGCAGTCAAACAGGGGTTAGGGGTCTGAACACTGAAGCTTTCTTT

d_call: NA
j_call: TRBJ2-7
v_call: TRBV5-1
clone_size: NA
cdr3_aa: CASSFSGGPSSYEQYF
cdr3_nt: TGCGCCAGCAGCTTCTCCGGGGGTCCCAGCTCCTACGAGCAGTACTTC

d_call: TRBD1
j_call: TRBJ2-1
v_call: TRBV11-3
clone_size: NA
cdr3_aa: CASSRTGGEQFF
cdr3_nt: TGTGCCAGCAGCCGGACAGGGGGTGAGCAGTTCTTC

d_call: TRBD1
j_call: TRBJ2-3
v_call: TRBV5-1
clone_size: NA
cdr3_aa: CASSPLTGIQRTDTQYF
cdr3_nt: TGCGCCAGCAGCCCTTTGACAGGGATCCAACGCACAGATACGCAGTATTTT

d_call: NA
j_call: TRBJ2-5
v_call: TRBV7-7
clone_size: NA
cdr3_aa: CASSSSDSGSQYF
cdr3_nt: TGTGCCAGCAGCTCCAGTGACTCAGGGTCCCAGTACTTC

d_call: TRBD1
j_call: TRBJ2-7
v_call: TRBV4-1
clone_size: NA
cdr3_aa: CASSQVYSPGQGFYEQYF
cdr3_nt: TGCGCCAGCAGCCAAGTATACTCTCCGGGACAGGGATTTTACGAGCAGTACTTC

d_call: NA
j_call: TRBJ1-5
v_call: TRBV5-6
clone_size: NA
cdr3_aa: CASSPRGYSNQPQHF
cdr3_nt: TGTGCCAGCAGCCCTAGGGGTTATAGCAATCAGCCCCAGCATTTT

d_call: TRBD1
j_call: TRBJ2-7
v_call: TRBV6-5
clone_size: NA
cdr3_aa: CASSKTGTGVYEQYF
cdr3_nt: TGTGCCAGCAGTAAAACCGGGACAGGGGTCTACGAGCAGTACTTC

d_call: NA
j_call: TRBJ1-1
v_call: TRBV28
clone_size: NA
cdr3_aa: CASSLRNTEAFF
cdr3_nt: TGTGCCAGCAGTTTACGGAACACTGAAGCTTTCTTT

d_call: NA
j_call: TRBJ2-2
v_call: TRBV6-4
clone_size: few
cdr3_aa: CASSEQGTGELFF
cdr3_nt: TGTGCCAGCAGTGAACAGGGAACCGGGGAGCTGTTTTTT

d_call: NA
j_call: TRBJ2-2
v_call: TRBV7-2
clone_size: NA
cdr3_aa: CASSPRRGLGNTGELFF
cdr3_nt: TGTGCCAGCAGCCCCCGTAGGGGGTTGGGGAACACCGGGGAGCTGTTTTTT

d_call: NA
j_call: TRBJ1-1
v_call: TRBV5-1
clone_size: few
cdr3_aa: CASSLIEPALGNTEAFF
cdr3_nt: TGCGCCAGCAGCTTGATAGAGCCGGCCCTAGGGAACACTGAAGCTTTCTTT

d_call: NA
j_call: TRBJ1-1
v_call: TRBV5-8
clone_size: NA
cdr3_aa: CASGGANPTEAFF
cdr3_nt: TGTGCCAGCGGGGGGGCGAATCCCACTGAAGCTTTCTTT